This T cell receptor (beta chain) was recovered during a study of low-dose radiotherapy and immunotherapy resistance in tumors. Germline loops: CDR1 SGHAT, CDR2 FQNNGV. CDR3 length: 17 amino acids. Sample time point: before trial treatment. TRAV- and TRBV-specific primers were used for first-strand cDNA, which covered alpha and beta chains. Both a constant-region primer and a V-primer adapter served to amplify TCRs across roughly 21 PCR cycles. MiXCR, run by TCRdb on the reads, gives a single entry per CDR3 protein. The table records 59,000 or so distinct CDR3 sequences, approximately 25% of them present only once. As to this clonotype: A far larger clone is a single base away, which makes a read error likely.

V is TRBV11-2 and J is TRBJ2-5; perhaps TRBD1 as D (5 bases). The source of this sequence is a male donor with rectosigmoid adenocarcinoma. This specimen was PBMCs, taken before treatment. The CDR3, as DNA: TGCGCCAGCAGCCAAGATCGCGGCAGGGCCGACCAAGAGTCCCAGTACTTC. It translates to CASSQDRGRADQESQYF.